The rows below give T cell receptor beta chains drawn from one sample of a study of blood T cell repertoires in COVID-19. Using immunoSEQ multiplex PCR, the repertoire was profiled, and TCRdb retains in-frame clones only, with some absent. Among over 150,000 clones listed, approximately 85% were seen once. Sequenced material: peripheral blood. These receptors were obtained from a man between 60 and 75 years old with COVID-19, enrolled during active disease. Each CDR3 is given with its conserved first and last residue. Each record gives: J gene, D gene, V gene, clone size, CDR3 DNA, CDR3 protein. A D gene is named only where the DNA matches it firmly. Clone size appears in some rows only: once, few, many, or a class for an expanded clone.

>TRBJ1-5|TRBD1|TRBV6-2/TRBV6-3|-
TGTGCCAGCAGTTACGGGACAGGGGGATCTCAGCCCCAGCATTTT
CASSYGTGGSQPQHF
>TRBJ1-2|TRBD1|TRBV19|-
TGTGCCAGCAACTCCGGACAGGTGAACTATGGCTACACCTTC
CASNSGQVNYGYTF
>TRBJ2-2|-|TRBV6-6|-
TGTGCCAGCAGTTACGGGGCGAATAAGGGGACCGGGGAGCTGTTTTTT
CASSYGANKGTGELFF
>TRBJ2-2|TRBD1|TRBV7-2|-
TGTGCCAGCAGCGTCCGCCACGACAGGGTGAGCACCGGGGAGCTGTTTTTT
CASSVRHDRVSTGELFF
>TRBJ2-3|-|TRBV19|-
TGTGCCTGTATGGGAGACCGCACAGATACGCAGTATTTT
CACMGDRTDTQYF
>TRBJ2-7|-|TRBV19|once
TGTGCCAGTAGTATCCTGGGCAGGTCATACGAGCAGTACTTC
CASSILGRSYEQYF
>TRBJ1-2|-|TRBV5-4|-
TGTGCCAGCAGCCCGGGACACAACTATGGCTACACCTTC
CASSPGHNYGYTF
>TRBJ2-7|-|TRBV6-2/TRBV6-3|-
TGTGCCAGCAGTTACAGGGGTAGCGGCTTATCCTACGAGCAGTACTTC
CASSYRGSGLSYEQYF
>TRBJ2-1|-|TRBV6-5|few
TGTGCCAGCAGTTACCATTGGGCCAATGAGCAGTTCTTC
CASSYHWANEQFF
>TRBJ2-7|-|TRBV6-5|-
TGTGCCACTATCCAAGGGGGCGAGCAGTACTTC
CATIQGGEQYF
>TRBJ2-2|TRBD1|TRBV5-1|-
TGCGCCAGCAGCCCACAGGGGGCGGGGAACACCGGGGAGCTGTTTTTT
CASSPQGAGNTGELFF
>TRBJ2-7|-|TRBV2|-
TGTGCCAGCAGTGAACTTCCAGGGAAGAGCGAGCAGTACTTC
CASSELPGKSEQYF
>TRBJ2-7|TRBD1|TRBV6-5|-
TGTGCCAGCAGTTACGACAGGGAAAATTCCTACGAGCAGTACTTC
CASSYDRENSYEQYF
>TRBJ2-3|-|TRBV24-1|-
TGTGCCACCAGTGATTGGTTCAGAAGCACAGATACGCAGTATTTT
CATSDWFRSTDTQYF
>TRBJ2-2|-|TRBV30|-
TGTGCCTGGAGTACCAAGAGCGGGTTTAGCGGGGAGCTGTTTTTT
CAWSTKSGFSGELFF
>TRBJ1-2|TRBD1|TRBV4-1|-
TGCGCCAGCAGGCGGACAGGGGGGAAAGAAGGCTACACCTTC
CASRRTGGKEGYTF
>TRBJ2-2|-|TRBV15|-
TGTGCCACCAGCAGAACTACCGGGGAGCTGTTTTTT
CATSRTTGELFF
>TRBJ2-1|-|TRBV4-1|-
TGCGCCAGCAGCCTCGAAGAAAGGGGACTCGCCAATGAGCAGTTCTTC
CASSLEERGLANEQFF
>TRBJ1-3|-|TRBV6-6|-
TGTGGGGCAACAGAAGTTCCTGGAAACACCATATATTTT
CGATEVPGNTIYF
>TRBJ2-3|TRBD1|TRBV3-1/TRBV3-2|-
TGTGCCAGCAGCCGGTTGGGGACAGGGGGTGATACGCAGTATTTT
CASSRLGTGGDTQYF
>TRBJ1-4|TRBD1|TRBV7-9|once
TGTGCCAGCAGCCCCGACTTGGGGACAGGGAGGAGTAATGAAAAACTGTTTTTT
CASSPDLGTGRSNEKLFF
>TRBJ1-2|TRBD1|TRBV7-8|-
TGTGCCAGCAGCCGCCGGGACAGCCTTAGCTACACCTTC
CASSRRDSLSYTF
>TRBJ1-1|-|TRBV6-5|-
TGTGCCAGCAGTTACTCAGGGGGAGAAGCTTTCTTT
CASSYSGGEAFF
>TRBJ2-5|-|TRBV7-9|few
TGTGCCAGCACCCAACGTGGGCCAGAAGAGACCCAGTACTTC
CASTQRGPEETQYF
>TRBJ2-2|-|TRBV11-2|-
TGTGCCAGCAGCTTAGGACTAAATCCCGGGGAGCTGTTTTTT
CASSLGLNPGELFF
>TRBJ1-2|TRBD1|TRBV5-4|-
TGTGCCAGCAGCCCAGCCGGACAGGTGTATGGCTACACCTTC
CASSPAGQVYGYTF
>TRBJ2-1|TRBD1|TRBV28|-
TGTGCCAGCAGAAGGGGGACAGGGTTCGATGAGCAGTTCTTC
CASRRGTGFDEQFF
>TRBJ2-1|TRBD1|TRBV19|-
TGTGCCAGTAGTCCCGGACAGGTAGCCAGCTCCTACAATGAGCAGTTCTTC
CASSPGQVASSYNEQFF
>TRBJ2-2|-|TRBV19|-
TGTGCCAGTAGTGCCCAGGCCAACACCGGGGAGCTGTTTTTT
CASSAQANTGELFF
>TRBJ1-1|TRBD1|TRBV5-1|few
TGCGCCAGCAGCCTTGGGACAGGGGCTGAAGCTTTCTTT
CASSLGTGAEAFF
>TRBJ1-1|-|TRBV11-2|-
TGTGCCAGCAGTCGAGGACGGGGGACTGAAGCTTTCTTT
CASSRGRGTEAFF